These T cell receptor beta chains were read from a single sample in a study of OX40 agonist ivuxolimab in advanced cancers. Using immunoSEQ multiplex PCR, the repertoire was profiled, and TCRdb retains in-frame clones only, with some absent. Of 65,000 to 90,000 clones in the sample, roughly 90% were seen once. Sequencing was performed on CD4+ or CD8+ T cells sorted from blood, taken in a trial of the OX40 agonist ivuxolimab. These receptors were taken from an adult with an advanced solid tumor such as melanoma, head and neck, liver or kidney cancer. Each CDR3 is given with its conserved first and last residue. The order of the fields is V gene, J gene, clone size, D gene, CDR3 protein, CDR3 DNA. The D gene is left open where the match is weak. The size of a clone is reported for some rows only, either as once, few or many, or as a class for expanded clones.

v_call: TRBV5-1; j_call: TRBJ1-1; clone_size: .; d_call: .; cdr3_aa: CASRFEANTEAFF; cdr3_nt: TGCGCCAGCCGGTTTGAGGCGAACACTGAAGCTTTCTTT
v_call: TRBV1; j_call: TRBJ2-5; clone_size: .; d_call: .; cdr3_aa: CTSSKGGEDEETQYF; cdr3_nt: TGCACCAGCAGCAAAGGGGGCGAAGATGAGGAGACCCAGTACTTC
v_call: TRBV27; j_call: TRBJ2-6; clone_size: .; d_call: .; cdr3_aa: CASSTTAVSGANVLTF; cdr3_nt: TGTGCCAGCTCTACTACGGCGGTCTCTGGGGCCAACGTCCTGACTTTC
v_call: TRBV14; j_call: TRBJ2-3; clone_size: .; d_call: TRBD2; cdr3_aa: CASSQLAGSGDTQYF; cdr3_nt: TGTGCCAGCAGCCAGCTAGCGGGATCTGGAGATACGCAGTATTTT
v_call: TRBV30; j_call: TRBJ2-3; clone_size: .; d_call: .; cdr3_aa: CASAPTDTQYF; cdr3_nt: TGTGCCTCTGCCCCCACAGATACGCAGTATTTT
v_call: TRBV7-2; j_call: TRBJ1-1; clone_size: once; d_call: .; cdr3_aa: CASSPRDGNTEAFF; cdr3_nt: TGTGCCAGCAGCCCCCGGGACGGCAACACTGAAGCTTTCTTT
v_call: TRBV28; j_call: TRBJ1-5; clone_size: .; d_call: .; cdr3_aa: CATSARDILISNQPQHF; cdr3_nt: TGTGCTACGTCGGCAAGGGACATACTTATTAGCAATCAGCCCCAGCATTTT
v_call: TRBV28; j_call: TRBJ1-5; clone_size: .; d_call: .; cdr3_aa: CASSSPPAGLSNQPQHF; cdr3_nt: TGTGCCAGCAGTTCCCCCCCGGCAGGGCTTAGCAATCAGCCCCAGCATTTT
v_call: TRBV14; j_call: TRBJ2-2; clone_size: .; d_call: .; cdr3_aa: CASSQGVSRELFF; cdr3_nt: TGTGCCAGCAGCCAGGGAGTTTCCAGGGAGCTGTTTTTT
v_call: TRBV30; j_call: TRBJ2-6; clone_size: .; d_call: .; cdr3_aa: CAWSPPQEYRFSGANVLTF; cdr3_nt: TGTGCCTGGAGTCCTCCCCAGGAATATAGGTTCTCTGGGGCCAACGTCCTGACTTTC
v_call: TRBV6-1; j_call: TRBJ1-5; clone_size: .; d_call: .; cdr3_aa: CASSDSPYQPQHF; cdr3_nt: TGTGCCAGCAGTGATAGCCCTTATCAGCCCCAGCATTTT
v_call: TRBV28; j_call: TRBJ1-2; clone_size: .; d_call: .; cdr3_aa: CASKQGSYGYTF; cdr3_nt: TGTGCCAGTAAACAAGGGAGCTATGGCTACACCTTC
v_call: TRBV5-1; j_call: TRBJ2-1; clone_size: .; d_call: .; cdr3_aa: CASTGTPRINEQFF; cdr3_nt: TGCGCCAGCACCGGGACACCGCGAATCAATGAGCAGTTCTTC
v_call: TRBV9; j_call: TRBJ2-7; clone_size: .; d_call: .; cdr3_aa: CASSVAPGTSYEQYF; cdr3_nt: TGTGCCAGCAGCGTAGCTCCGGGGACCTCCTACGAGCAGTACTTC
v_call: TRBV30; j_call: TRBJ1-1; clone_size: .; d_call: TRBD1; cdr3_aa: CASSGTGDLSPNTEAFF; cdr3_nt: TGTGCCTCTTCCGGGACAGGGGATCTCTCCCCTAACACTGAAGCTTTCTTT
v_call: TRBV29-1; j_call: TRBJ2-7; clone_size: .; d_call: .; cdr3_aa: CSVDVGGQYEQYF; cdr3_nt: TGCAGCGTTGATGTGGGGGGGCAGTACGAGCAGTACTTC
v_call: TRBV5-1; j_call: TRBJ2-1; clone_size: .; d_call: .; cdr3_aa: CASSLGPKGLPSYNEQFF; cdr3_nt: TGCGCCAGCAGCTTGGGTCCGAAGGGACTTCCGTCCTACAATGAGCAGTTCTTC
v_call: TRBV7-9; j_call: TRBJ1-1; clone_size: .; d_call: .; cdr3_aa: CASSLAMGMNTEAFF; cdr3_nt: TGTGCCAGCAGCTTAGCTATGGGAATGAACACTGAAGCTTTCTTT
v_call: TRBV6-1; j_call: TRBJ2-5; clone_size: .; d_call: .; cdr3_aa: CASSESGETQYF; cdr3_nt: TGTGCCAGCAGTGAATCGGGAGAGACCCAGTACTTC
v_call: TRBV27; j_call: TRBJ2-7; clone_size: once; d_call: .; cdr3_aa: CASSSSGSRATYEQYF; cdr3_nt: TGTGCCAGCAGTTCCTCCGGCAGTAGGGCCACCTACGAGCAGTACTTC
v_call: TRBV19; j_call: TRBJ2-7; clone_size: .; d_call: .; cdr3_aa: CASRGDAYEQYF; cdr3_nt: TGTGCCAGTAGGGGGGACGCCTACGAGCAGTACTTC
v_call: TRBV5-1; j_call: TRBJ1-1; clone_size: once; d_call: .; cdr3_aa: CASSLGTAENTEAFF; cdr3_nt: TGCGCCAGCAGCTTGGGGACCGCTGAAAACACTGAAGCTTTCTTT
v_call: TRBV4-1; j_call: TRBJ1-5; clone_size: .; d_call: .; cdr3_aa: CASSQEGFSGVQPQHF; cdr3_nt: TGCGCCAGCAGCCAAGAGGGCTTCTCCGGGGTTCAGCCCCAGCATTTT
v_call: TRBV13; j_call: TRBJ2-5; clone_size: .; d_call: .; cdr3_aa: CASSFLSGQETQYF; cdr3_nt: TGTGCCAGCAGCTTTCTTAGCGGCCAAGAGACCCAGTACTTC
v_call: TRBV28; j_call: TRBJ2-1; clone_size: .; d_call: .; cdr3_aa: CASRAPQTVNEQFF; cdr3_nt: TGTGCCAGCAGGGCGCCCCAAACTGTCAATGAGCAGTTCTTC
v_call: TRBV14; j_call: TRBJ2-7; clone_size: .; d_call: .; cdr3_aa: CASSQEGRGQDLSYEQYF; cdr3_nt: TGTGCCAGCAGCCAAGAAGGTCGGGGGCAGGATCTTTCCTACGAGCAGTACTTC
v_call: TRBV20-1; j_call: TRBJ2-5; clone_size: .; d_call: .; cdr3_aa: CSARNSGTQYF; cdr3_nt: TGCAGTGCTAGAAATTCCGGGACCCAGTACTTC
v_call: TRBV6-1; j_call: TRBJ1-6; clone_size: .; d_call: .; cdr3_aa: CASTLGQANSPLHF; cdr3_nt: TGTGCCAGCACCCTGGGTCAGGCGAATTCACCCCTCCACTTT
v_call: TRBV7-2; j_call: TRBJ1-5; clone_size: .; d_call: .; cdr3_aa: CASSLEGTVRPQHF; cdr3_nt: TGTGCCAGCAGCTTAGAGGGGACCGTCCGGCCCCAGCATTTT
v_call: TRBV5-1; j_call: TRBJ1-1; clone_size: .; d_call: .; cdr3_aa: CASSLAGNMNTEAFF; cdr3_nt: TGCGCCAGCAGCTTGGCCGGAAACATGAACACTGAAGCTTTCTTT
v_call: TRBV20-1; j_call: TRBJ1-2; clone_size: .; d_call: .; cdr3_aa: CSAEGGYTF; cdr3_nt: TGCAGTGCTGAAGGGGGCTACACCTTC
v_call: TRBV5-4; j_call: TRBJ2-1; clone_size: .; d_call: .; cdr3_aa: CASSLEGGASYNEQFF; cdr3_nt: TGTGCCAGCAGCTTGGAGGGGGGAGCATCCTACAATGAGCAGTTCTTC
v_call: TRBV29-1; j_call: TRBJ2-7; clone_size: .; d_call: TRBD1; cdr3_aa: CSVGYDRGGSYEQYF; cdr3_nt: TGCAGCGTGGGCTATGACAGGGGAGGCTCCTACGAGCAGTACTTC
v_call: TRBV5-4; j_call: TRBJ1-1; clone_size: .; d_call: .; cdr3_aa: CASSLGGRQNTEAFF; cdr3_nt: TGTGCCAGCAGCTTGGGTGGGAGACAGAACACTGAAGCTTTCTTT
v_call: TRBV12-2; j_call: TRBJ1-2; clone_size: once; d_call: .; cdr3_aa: CASRLAGGQGNYGYTF; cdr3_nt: TGTGCAAGTCGCTTGGCCGGGGGACAGGGGAACTATGGCTACACCTTC
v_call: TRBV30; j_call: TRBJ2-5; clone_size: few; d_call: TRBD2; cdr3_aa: CAWTGSGRSGETQYF; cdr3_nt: TGTGCCTGGACTGGGAGCGGGAGGAGCGGGGAGACCCAGTACTTC
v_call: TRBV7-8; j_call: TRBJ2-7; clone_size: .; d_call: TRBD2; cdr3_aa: CASSPLAGAHYEQYF; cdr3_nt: TGTGCCAGCAGCCCCCTAGCGGGAGCCCACTACGAGCAGTACTTC
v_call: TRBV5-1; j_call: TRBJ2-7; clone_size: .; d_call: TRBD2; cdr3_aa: CASSLAVGLAGVGEQYF; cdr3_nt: TGCGCCAGCAGCTTGGCCGTGGGACTAGCGGGAGTCGGGGAGCAGTACTTC
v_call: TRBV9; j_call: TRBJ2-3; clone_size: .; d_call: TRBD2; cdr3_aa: CASSVGVGWASGSDTQYF; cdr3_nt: TGTGCCAGCAGCGTAGGAGTCGGGTGGGCTAGCGGCTCGGATACGCAGTATTTT
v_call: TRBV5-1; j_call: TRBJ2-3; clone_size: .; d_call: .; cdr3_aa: CASSSFGQSTDTQYF; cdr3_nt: TGCGCCAGCAGCTCGTTCGGACAGAGCACAGATACGCAGTATTTT
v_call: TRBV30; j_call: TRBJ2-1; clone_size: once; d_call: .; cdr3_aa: CAWGKAVNEQFF; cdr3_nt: TGTGCCTGGGGTAAGGCAGTGAATGAGCAGTTCTTC
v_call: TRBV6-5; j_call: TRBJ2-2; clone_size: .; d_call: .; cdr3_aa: CASVADNTGELFF; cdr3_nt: TGTGCCAGCGTCGCGGATAACACCGGGGAGCTGTTTTTT
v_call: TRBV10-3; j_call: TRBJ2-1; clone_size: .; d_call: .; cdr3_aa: CAISVKQTEQFF; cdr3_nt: TGTGCCATCAGTGTGAAGCAAACTGAGCAGTTCTTC
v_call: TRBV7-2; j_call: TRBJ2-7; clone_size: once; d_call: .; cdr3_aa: CASSRSYEQYF; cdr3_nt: TGTGCCAGCAGCCGGTCCTACGAGCAGTACTTC
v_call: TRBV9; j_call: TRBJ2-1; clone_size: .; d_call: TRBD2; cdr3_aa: CASSVGLAGAPYNEQFF; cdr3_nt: TGTGCCAGCAGCGTAGGGCTAGCGGGAGCCCCCTACAATGAGCAGTTCTTC